A single sample is the source of the 20 T cell receptor beta chains below, sequenced in a study of cytomegalovirus exposure and HLA in healthy donors. PCR used 60 Vbeta primers and 13 Jbeta primers. Here immunoSEQ multiplex PCR was the method, and the copy in TCRdb shows in-frame clones only, minus some. This table has roughly 110,000 clones, 60% to 85% appearing once. The source material was PBMCs. The receptors come from a female donor in good health and CMV-seronegative.

In its sample, this clone was seen once. The chain carries TRBV2 and TRBJ2-5; D may be TRBD1 (6 bases). The CDR3 extends over 13 amino acids. Trimming took 7 bases from V and 1 from J, leaving 10 bases between them. CDR1 and CDR2 from the germline V gene are SNHLY and FYNNEI. CDR3 region: CASKRGIQETQYF. The CDR3 nucleotides are TGTGCCAGCAAAAGGGGGATCCAAGAGACCCAGTACTTC. Filled out from reference TRBV2 and TRBJ2-5, the complete variable domain reads EPEVTQTPSHQVTQMGQEVILRCVPISNHLYFYWYRQILGQKVEFLVSFYNNEISEKSEIFDDQFSVERPDGSNFTLKIRSTKLEDSAMYFCASKRGIQETQYFGPGTRLLVL.

This chain connects TRBV14 to TRBJ1-5; D call uncertain. The CDR3 loop spans 15 amino acids. Between the trimmed V and J ends, which lost 1 base and 0 bases, there was a span of 7 bases. Germline V gene lookup returns CDR1 SGHDN and CDR2 FVKESK. CDR3 coding DNA: TGTGCCAGCAGCCAAGGCAGAGGTAGCAATCAGCCCCAGCATTTT. This sequence encodes CASSQGRGSNQPQHF.

This chain uses TRBV2 with TRBJ2-3, with TRBD2 matching 9 bases. With 4 bases clipped from V and 1 base from J, the junction kept 3 bases outside the gene matches. The length of the CDR3 is 15 residues. Looked up from germline, CDR1 is SNHLY and CDR2 is FYNNEI. CDR3 loop: CASSGKRGGTDTQYF. CDR3 nucleotide sequence: TGTGCCAGCAGTGGGAAGCGGGGGGGCACAGATACGCAGTATTTT.

V usage is TRBV19 and J usage is TRBJ2-3; no clear D gene. From germline, CDR1 is LNHDA and CDR2 SQIVND (reference sequence). The CDR3 runs to 13 residues. Trimming shortened V by 7 bases and J by 0 bases, and 8 bases separated the two germline ends. The CDR3: CASTPGSTDTQYF. In DNA form, the CDR3 reads TGTGCCAGTACTCCGGGTAGCACAGATACGCAGTATTTT.

The J gene is TRBJ2-1, the V gene TRBV4-3; D call uncertain. Germline CDR1 and CDR2: LGHNA and YSLEER. The CDR3 sequence is 16 residues long. Trimming pared 0 bases from V and 5 bases from J, leaving 14 bases between. CDR3 DNA: TGCGCCAGCAGCCAAGACGGCGGCCTAGTGAACAATGAGCAGTTCTTC. It encodes CASSQDGGLVNNEQFF.

The chain carries TRBV7-6 and TRBJ1-2; 7 bases agree with TRBD1. CDR1 and CDR2 (germline): SGHVS, FNYEAQ. J gave up 7 bases and V 5 bases, and 16 bases lay outside the gene matches. This CDR3 is built from 16 residues. CDR3 residues: CASSARYDRAQIGYTF. The CDR3 DNA is TGTGCCAGCAGCGCACGATACGACAGGGCCCAGATTGGCTACACCTTC.

This clone was found once. The V gene is TRBV7-2, the J gene TRBJ1-3; D unclear. Germline CDR1 SGHTA, CDR2 FQGNSA. The CDR3 has 14 amino acids. Trimming cost V 1 base and J 6 bases, with 10 bases left between them. Here the CDR3 DNA reads TGTGCCAGCAGCTTAGTAGGGCGGGTAAACACCATATATTTT. Translating gives CASSLVGRVNTIYF.

This sequence joins TRBV7-2 and TRBJ1-2, with 7 bases lining up with TRBD1. V was clipped by 6 bases and J by 6 bases; unmatched bases: 10. This CDR3 has 14 residues. CDR1 is SGHTA and CDR2 is FQGNSA in the germline V gene. DNA for the CDR3: TGTGCCAGCAGTGGGGACCTCAGGGGGAATGGCTACACCTTC. Translation gives CASSGDLRGNGYTF.

This chain joins TRBV11-2 and TRBJ1-1, with 9 bases aligning to TRBD1. Germline CDR1 reads SGHAT; CDR2 reads FQNNGV. With 5 bases clipped from V and 1 base from J, the junction kept 11 bases outside the gene matches. The CDR3 is made up of 17 amino acids. CDR3 residues: CASSRVPGQGWNTEAFF. The CDR3 DNA follows: TGTGCCAGCAGCCGCGTCCCGGGACAGGGATGGAACACTGAAGCTTTCTTT.

This chain uses TRBV9 with TRBJ1-2; 10 bases match TRBD1. Per the germline V gene, CDR1 is SGDLS and CDR2 is YYNGEE. J was trimmed by 5 bases and V by 4 bases; bases with no gene match: 8. The CDR3 runs to 15 residues. The CDR3 region is CASSHSRDRGYGYTF. The CDR3 region has the DNA TGTGCCAGCAGCCACAGCCGGGACAGGGGATATGGCTACACCTTC.

The chain carries TRBV25-1 and TRBJ1-2; D uncertain. This CDR3 region has 13 residues. The V end was cut by 11 bases, the J end by 1 base, with 14 bases between. Germline V lookup: CDR1 MGHDK, CDR2 SYGVNS. In nucleotides, the CDR3 is TGTGCCGCCGGAGGGAGGAGTAACTATGGCTACACCTTC. Its translation is CAAGGRSNYGYTF.

The genes are TRBV10-3 and TRBJ2-1, with 8 nucleotides matching TRBD2. With 9 bases clipped from V and 9 bases from J, the junction kept 10 bases outside the gene matches. Germline CDR1 and CDR2: ENHRY and SYGVKD. There are 13 residues in the CDR3. The CDR3 protein is CAIEGTSEGEQFF. Here the CDR3 DNA reads TGTGCCATTGAGGGGACTAGTGAAGGTGAGCAGTTCTTC.

V is TRBV6-5 and J is TRBJ1-1; 8 bases align to TRBD1. V was pared by 0 bases and J by 4 bases, with 1 base of the junction left unmatched. Germline assignment: CDR1 MNHEY and CDR2 SVGAGI. The CDR3 is made up of 14 amino acids. CDR3 amino acids: CASSYSDRGTEAFF. CDR3 coding DNA: TGTGCCAGCAGTTACTCCGACAGGGGCACTGAAGCTTTCTTT.

The chain uses TRBV27 and TRBJ1-5, with D perhaps matching TRBD1 (6 bases). Germline CDR1 reads MNHEY; CDR2 reads SMNVEV (reference sequence). V was trimmed by 6 bases and J by 0 bases, leaving 18 bases between them. The CDR3 contains 17 residues. CDR3 sequence (DNA): TGTGCCAGCAGGGGAGGTACGGGGGGCTATAGCAATCAGCCCCAGCATTTT. This sequence encodes CASRGGTGGYSNQPQHF.

V gene TRBV7-2 combines with J gene TRBJ1-4; 9 bases align to TRBD1. From germline, CDR1 is SGHTA and CDR2 FQGNSA. J gave up 4 bases and V 4 bases, and 10 bases lay outside the gene matches. This CDR3 contains 17 residues. The CDR3 DNA follows: TGTGCCAGCAGCTCACCTGGGACAGGGAGGAGTAATGAAAAACTGTTTTTT. Encoded protein: CASSSPGTGRSNEKLFF.

The V call is TRBV2, the J call TRBJ1-2, with D tentatively TRBD1 (5 bases). Germline CDR1 reads SNHLY; CDR2 reads FYNNEI. Trimming pared 7 bases from V and 4 bases from J, leaving 13 bases between. This CDR3 has 13 residues. Here the CDR3 reads CASNDETVYGYTF. CDR3 bases: TGTGCCAGCAATGATGAGACAGTCTATGGCTACACCTTC.

In its sample, this clone was seen once. CDR3 protein: CADRWGPNTGELFF. The CDR3 DNA follows: TGTGCCGACCGGTGGGGGCCGAACACCGGGGAGCTGTTTTTT. The genes are TRBV2 and TRBJ2-2; D is perhaps TRBD1 (6 bases). The CDR3 loop spans 14 amino acids. Germline V gene data show CDR1 as SNHLY and CDR2 as FYNNEI. The V gene lost 11 bases and the J gene lost 0 bases, with 13 bases spanning the gap.

This sequence joins TRBV16 and TRBJ1-2, with a tentative D call TRBD1 (5 bases). Trimming pared 0 bases from V and 4 bases from J, leaving 9 bases between. There are 14 residues in the CDR3. Germline lookup yields CDR1 KGHSY and CDR2 FQNENV. In nucleotides, the CDR3 is TGTGCCAGCAGCCAATCTTCTCAGGGCTATGGCTACACCTTC. Amino acid sequence: CASSQSSQGYGYTF. The full variable domain, completed using reference TRBV16 and TRBJ1-2, is GEEVAQTPKHLVRGEGQKAKLYCAPIKGHSYVFWYQQVLKNEFKFLISFQNENVFDETGMPKERFSAKCLPNSPCSLEIQATKLEDSAVYFCASSQSSQGYGYTFGSGTRLTVV.

The sample holds one count of this clone. This rearrangement joins TRBV9 to TRBJ2-1; 9 bases line up with TRBD2. Germline assignment: CDR1 SGDLS and CDR2 YYNGEE. The CDR3 is 17 amino acids. The V segment lost 0 bases and the J segment 1 base; nucleotides outside the gene matches: 5. CDR3 DNA: TGTGCCAGCAGCGTAGGAGCGGGGGGCCGTTCCTACAATGAGCAGTTCTTC. This codes for CASSVGAGGRSYNEQFF.

The chain is built from TRBV7-2 and TRBJ2-7, with 7 positions matching TRBD2. The CDR3 contains 15 residues. CDR1 is SGHTA and CDR2 is FQGNSA in the germline V gene. Trimming at V came to 5 bases and at J to 0 bases, leaving 7 bases not matched to a gene. The CDR3 loop is CASSESGVSSYEQYF. The CDR3 nucleotides read TGTGCCAGCAGCGAAAGCGGGGTCAGCTCCTACGAGCAGTACTTC.